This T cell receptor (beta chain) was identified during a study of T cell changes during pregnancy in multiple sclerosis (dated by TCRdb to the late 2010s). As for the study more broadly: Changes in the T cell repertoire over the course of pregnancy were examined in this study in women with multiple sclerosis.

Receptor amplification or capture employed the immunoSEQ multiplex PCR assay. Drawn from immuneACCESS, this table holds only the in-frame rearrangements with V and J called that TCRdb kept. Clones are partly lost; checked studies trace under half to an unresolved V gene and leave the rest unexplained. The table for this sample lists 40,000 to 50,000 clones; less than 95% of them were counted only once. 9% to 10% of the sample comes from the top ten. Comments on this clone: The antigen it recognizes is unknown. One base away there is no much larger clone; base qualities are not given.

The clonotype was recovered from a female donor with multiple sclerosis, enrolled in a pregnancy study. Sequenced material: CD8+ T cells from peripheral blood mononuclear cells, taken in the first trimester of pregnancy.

The bases are TGTGCCAGCAGTAGCGACAGGGCCGTTAGTGAAAAACTGTTTTTT. The translation is CASSSDRAVSEKLFF. This chain joins TRBV7-9 to TRBJ1-4, with 7 central nucleotides matching TRBD1. The CDR3 covers 15 residues, taking in both the cysteine and the phenylalanine. Solely the CDR3 DNA is kept, with 45 bases framed from the first base. CDR1 and CDR2 are read off the germline V gene (reference sequence) as SEHNR and FQNEAQ. Unmatched junction bases come to 11, with V trimmed by 6 bases and J by 7 bases.